This TCR beta chain was identified in a study of T cells after yellow fever vaccination. The CDR3 totals 14 residues. Per germline, CDR1 MNHEY and CDR2 SVGEGT. Trimming removed 4 bases from V and 4 bases from J, with 12 bases in between. This clonotype showed up many times. The antigen is not known. A 5'RACE template-switching step, the method used to make TCR cDNA, added a universal primer site and UMIs. A single record per CDR3 protein comes from TCRdb applying MiXCR to the 5' RACE reads. Here the sample spans around 310,000 distinct CDR3 sequences, 3.6% being singletons. General observations from the study: At 95% to 97% for CD4 and roughly 87% for CD8, most primary-vaccination clones showed up again after the booster. The secondary response showed a weaker magnitude and a faster peak, day 5 versus 15. Repertoires obtained by FACS sorting could include abundant clonotypes that entered as contaminants from the bulk population.

The input for sequencing was PBMCs, taken on the day of the yellow fever booster vaccination. This chain joins TRBV6-2 or TRBV6-3 and TRBJ2-3, with a weak D call TRBD1 (6 bases). The sequence was collected from a man aged 18-30 years who received the YFV17D yellow fever vaccine. The CDR3 DNA sequence: TGTGCCAGCAGTTTAGACAGGATTGCAGATACGCAGTATTTT. This codes for CASSLDRIADTQYF.